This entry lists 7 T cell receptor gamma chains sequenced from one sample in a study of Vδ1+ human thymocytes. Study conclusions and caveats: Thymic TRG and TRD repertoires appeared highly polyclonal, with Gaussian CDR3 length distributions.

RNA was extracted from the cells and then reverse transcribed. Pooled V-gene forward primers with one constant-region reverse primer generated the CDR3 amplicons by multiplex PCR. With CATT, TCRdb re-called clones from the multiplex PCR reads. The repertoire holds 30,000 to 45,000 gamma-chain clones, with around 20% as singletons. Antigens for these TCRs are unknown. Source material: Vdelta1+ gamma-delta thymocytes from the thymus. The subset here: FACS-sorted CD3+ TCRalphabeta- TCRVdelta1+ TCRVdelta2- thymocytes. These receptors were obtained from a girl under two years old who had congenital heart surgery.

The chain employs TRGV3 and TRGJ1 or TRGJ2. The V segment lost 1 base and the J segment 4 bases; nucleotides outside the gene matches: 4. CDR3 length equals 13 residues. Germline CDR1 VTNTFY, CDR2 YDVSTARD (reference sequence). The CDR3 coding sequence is TGTGCCACCTGGGACAGCCCCTATTATAAGAAACTCTTT. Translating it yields CATWDSPYYKKLF.

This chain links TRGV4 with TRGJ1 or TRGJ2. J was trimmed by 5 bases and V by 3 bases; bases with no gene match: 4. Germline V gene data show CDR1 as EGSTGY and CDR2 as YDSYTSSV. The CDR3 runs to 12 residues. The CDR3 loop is CATWDWDYKKLF. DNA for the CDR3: TGTGCCACCTGGGATTGGGATTATAAGAAACTCTTT.

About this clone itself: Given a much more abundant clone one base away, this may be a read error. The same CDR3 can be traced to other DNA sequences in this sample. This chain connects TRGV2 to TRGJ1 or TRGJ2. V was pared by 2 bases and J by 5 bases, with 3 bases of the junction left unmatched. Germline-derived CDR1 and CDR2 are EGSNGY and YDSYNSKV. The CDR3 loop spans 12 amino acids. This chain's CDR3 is CATWDENYKKLF. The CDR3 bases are TGTGCCACCTGGGACGAGAATTATAAGAAACTCTTT.

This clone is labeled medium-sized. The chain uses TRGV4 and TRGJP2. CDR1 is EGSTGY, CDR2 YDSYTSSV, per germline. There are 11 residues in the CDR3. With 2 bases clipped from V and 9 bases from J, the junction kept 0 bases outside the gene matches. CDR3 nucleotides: TGTGCCACCTGGGATGATTGGATCAAGACGTTT. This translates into CATWDDWIKTF.

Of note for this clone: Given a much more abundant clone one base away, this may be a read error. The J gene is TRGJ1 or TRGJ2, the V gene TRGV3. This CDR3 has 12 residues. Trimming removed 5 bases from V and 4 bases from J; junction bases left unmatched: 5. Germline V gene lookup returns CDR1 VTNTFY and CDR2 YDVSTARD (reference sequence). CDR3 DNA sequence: TGTGCCACCTGGGTCGGATATTATAAGAAACTCTTT. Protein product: CATWVGYYKKLF.

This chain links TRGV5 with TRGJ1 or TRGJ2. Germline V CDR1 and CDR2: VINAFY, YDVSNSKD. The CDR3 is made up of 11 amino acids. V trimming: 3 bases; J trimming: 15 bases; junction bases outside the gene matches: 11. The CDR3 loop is CATWDGPLVLF. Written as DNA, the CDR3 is TGTGCCACCTGGGACGGGCCATTAGTACTCTTT.

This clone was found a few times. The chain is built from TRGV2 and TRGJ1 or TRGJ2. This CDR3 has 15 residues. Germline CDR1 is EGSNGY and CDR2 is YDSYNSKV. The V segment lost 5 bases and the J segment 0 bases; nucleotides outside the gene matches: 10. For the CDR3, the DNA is TGTGCCACCTGGGGTAAACTCCCGAATTATTATAAGAAACTCTTT. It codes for CATWGKLPNYYKKLF.